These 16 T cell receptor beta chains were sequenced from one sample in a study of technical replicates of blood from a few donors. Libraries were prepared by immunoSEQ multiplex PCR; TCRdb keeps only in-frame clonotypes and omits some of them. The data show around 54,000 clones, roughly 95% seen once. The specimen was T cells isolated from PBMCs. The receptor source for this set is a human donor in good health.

The CDR3 protein is CASSLVGIAEQFF. CDR3 coding DNA: TGTGCCAGCAGCTTGGTAGGAATAGCGGAGCAGTTCTTC. This sequence joins TRBV5-6 and TRBJ2-1; D is possibly TRBD2 (5 bases). The CDR3 runs to 13 residues. The germline gives CDR1 SGHDT, CDR2 YYEEEE. V was cut by 0 bases and J by 10 bases, with 11 bases left in between. Variable domain in full (rest from reference TRBV5-6 and TRBJ2-1): DAGVTQSPTHLIKTRGQQVTLRCSPKSGHDTVSWYQQALGQGPQFIFQYYEEEERQRGNFPDRFSGHQFPNYSSELNVNALLLGDSALYLCASSLVGIAEQFFGPGTRLTVL.

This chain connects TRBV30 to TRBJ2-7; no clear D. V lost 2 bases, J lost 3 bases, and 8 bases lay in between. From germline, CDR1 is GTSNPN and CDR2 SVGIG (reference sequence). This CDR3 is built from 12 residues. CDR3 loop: CAWSLRVYEQYF. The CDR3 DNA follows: TGTGCCTGGAGTCTGAGAGTCTACGAGCAGTACTTC.

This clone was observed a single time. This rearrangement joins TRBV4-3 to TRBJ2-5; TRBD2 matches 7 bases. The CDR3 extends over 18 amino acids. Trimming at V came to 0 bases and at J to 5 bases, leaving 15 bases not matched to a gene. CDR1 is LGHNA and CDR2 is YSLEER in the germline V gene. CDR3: CASSQDYRRGGLVETQYF. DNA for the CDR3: TGCGCCAGCAGCCAAGATTATCGTCGCGGGGGTTTAGTGGAGACCCAGTACTTC.

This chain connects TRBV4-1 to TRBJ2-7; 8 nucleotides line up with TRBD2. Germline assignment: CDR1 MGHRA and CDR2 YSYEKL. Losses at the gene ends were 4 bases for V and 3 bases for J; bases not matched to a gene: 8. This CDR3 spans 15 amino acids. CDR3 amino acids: CASSPRTSHNYEQYF. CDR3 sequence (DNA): TGCGCCAGCAGCCCCAGGACTAGCCATAACTACGAGCAGTACTTC.

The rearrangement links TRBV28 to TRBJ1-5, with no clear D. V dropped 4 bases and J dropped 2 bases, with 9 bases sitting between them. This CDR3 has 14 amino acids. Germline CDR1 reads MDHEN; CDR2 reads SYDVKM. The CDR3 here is CASSSPGGNQPQHF. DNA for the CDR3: TGTGCCAGCAGTTCCCCCGGGGGCAATCAGCCCCAGCATTTT.

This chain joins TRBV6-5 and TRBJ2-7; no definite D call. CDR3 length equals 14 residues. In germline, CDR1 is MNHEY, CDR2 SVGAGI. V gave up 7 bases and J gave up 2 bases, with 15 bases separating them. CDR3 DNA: TGTGCCAGCAAGAGGTCCGCCGCCCCCTACGAGCAGTACTTC. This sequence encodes CASKRSAAPYEQYF.

CDR3: CASNRGSEAFF. The CDR3 DNA reads as TGCGCCAGCAACAGGGGGTCTGAAGCTTTCTTT. The chain uses TRBV23-1 and TRBJ1-1; the match to TRBD1 covers 8 bases. TRBV23-1 carries the ORF label, with uncertain function. The CDR3 is 11 residues long. After removal of 7 bases from V and 6 bases from J, the junction contained 1 base not matched to a gene.

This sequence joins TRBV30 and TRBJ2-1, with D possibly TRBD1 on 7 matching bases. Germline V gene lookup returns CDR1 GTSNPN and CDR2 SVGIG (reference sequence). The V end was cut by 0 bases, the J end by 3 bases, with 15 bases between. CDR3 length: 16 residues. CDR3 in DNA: TGTGCCTGGAGTGTACTGGAGGGGGCAGGCTACAATGAGCAGTTCTTC. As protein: CAWSVLEGAGYNEQFF.

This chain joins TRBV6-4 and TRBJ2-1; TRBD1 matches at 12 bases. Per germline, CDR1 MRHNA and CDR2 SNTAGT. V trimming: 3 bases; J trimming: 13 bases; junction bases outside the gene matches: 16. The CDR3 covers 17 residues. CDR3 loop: CASSESPFGDRGRTQFF. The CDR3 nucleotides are TGTGCCAGCAGTGAATCTCCCTTTGGGGACAGGGGGCGCACACAGTTCTTC.

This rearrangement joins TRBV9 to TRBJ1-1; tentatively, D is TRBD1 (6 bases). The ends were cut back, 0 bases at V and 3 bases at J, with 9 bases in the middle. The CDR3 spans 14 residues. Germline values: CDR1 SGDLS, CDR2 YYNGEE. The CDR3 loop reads CASSVAQGYTEAFF. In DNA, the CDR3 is TGTGCCAGCAGCGTAGCTCAGGGGTACACTGAAGCTTTCTTT.

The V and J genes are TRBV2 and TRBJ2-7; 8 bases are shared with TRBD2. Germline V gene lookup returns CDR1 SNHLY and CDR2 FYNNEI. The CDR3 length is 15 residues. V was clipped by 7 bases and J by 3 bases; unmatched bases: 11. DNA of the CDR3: TGTGCCAGCATCGGGGGGGGACTAGGCCACTACGAGCAGTACTTC. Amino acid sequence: CASIGGGLGHYEQYF.

CDR3 DNA sequence: TGTGCCAGCAGTTACCCAAACTACGAGCAGTACTTC. Encoded protein: CASSYPNYEQYF. The chain uses TRBV6-6 and TRBJ2-7, with unresolved D. Germline lookup yields CDR1 MNHNY and CDR2 SVGAGI (reference sequence). The CDR3 has 12 residues. V gave up 2 bases and J gave up 3 bases, with 5 bases separating them.

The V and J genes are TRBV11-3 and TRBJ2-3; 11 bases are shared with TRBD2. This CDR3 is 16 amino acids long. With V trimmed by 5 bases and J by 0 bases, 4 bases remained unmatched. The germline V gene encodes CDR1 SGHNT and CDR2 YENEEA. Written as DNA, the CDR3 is TGTGCCAGCAGCCCAAGGACTAGCGGGAGCACAGATACGCAGTATTTT. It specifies CASSPRTSGSTDTQYF.

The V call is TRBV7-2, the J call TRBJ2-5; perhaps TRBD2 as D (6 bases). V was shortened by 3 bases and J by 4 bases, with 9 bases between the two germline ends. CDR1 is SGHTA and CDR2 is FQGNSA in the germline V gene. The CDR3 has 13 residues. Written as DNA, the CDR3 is TGTGCCAGCAGCTTCGGGACTCCAGAGACCCAGTACTTC. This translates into CASSFGTPETQYF.

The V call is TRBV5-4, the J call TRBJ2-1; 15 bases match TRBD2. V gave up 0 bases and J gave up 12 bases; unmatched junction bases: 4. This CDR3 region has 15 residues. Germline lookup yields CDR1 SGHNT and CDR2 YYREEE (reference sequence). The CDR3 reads CASSLEGLAGGVQFF. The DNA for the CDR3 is TGTGCCAGCAGCTTGGAAGGACTAGCGGGAGGGGTGCAGTTCTTC.

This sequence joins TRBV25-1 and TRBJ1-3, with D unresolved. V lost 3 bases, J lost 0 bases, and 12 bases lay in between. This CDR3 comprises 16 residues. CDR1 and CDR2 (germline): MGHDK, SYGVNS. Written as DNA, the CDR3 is TGTGCCAGCAGTGATGCAGTCGCTTACTCTGGAAACACCATATATTTT. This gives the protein CASSDAVAYSGNTIYF.